This TCR beta chain was recorded in a study of blood T cell repertoires in COVID-19. Study information: From T cells, B-cell-depleted T cells, or PBMCs came the material, which was cDNA or gDNA.

The CDR3 covers 16 residues. V lost 5 bases and J 7 bases, leaving 23 bases between the germline ends. The germline V gene has CDR1 MNHEY and CDR2 SMNVEV (reference sequence). Patients in Seattle were enrolled during active infection, then followed longitudinally. The table lists this clone with a few counts. Authors' data handling: Amplification from reference gene primers served as the basis for estimated nucleated cell counts. TCRdb's table, derived via immunoSEQ multiplex PCR, lists solely in-frame clones and lacks some. V and J calls and clone size are given by that table; D and trimming were obtained from the DNA. The sample contains 270,000 or so clones, 86% of which appear only once.

The sequence derives from a woman aged 25 to 39 with COVID-19, enrolled during active disease. The rearrangement uses TRBV27 and TRBJ1-2; a weak D match, TRBD1 (5 bases). The sample was peripheral blood. For the CDR3, the DNA is TGTGCCAGCAGTAGAGCAAGGGGCCCCGGTGTGGTTGGCTACACCTTC. Translated: CASSRARGPGVVGYTF.